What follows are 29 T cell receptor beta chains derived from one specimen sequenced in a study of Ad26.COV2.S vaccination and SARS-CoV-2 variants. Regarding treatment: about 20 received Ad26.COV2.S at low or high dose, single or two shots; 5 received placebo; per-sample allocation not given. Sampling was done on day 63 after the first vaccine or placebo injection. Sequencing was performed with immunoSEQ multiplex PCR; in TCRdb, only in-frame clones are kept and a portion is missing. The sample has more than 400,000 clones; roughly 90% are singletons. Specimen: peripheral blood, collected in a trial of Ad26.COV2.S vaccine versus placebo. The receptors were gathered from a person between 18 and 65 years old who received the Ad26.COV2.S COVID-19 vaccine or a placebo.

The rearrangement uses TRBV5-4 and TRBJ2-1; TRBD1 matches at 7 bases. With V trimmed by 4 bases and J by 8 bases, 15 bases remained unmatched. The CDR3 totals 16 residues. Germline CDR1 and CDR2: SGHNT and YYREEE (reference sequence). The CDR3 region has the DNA TGTGCCAGCAGCCCCCCGTCTAGGGGGCCGACGGATGAGCAGTTCTTC. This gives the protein CASSPPSRGPTDEQFF.

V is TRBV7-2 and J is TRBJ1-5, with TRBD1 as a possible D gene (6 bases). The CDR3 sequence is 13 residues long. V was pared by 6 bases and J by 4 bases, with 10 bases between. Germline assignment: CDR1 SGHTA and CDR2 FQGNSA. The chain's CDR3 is CASSRQENQPQHF. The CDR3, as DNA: TGTGCCAGCAGTCGACAGGAAAATCAGCCCCAGCATTTT.

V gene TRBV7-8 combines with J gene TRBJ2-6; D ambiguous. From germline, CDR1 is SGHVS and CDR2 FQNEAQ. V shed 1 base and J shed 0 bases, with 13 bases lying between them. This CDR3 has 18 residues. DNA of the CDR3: TGTGCCAGCAGCTTAGGGGTGTTCGGAAACTCTGGGGCCAACGTCCTGACTTTC. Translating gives CASSLGVFGNSGANVLTF.

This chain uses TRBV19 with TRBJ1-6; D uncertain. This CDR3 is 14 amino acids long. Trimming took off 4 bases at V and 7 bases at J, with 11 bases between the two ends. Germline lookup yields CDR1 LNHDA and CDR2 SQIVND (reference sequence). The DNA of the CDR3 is TGTGCCAGTAGTAGGGATGGGTCGAATTCACCCCTCCACTTT. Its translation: CASSRDGSNSPLHF.

The CDR3 protein is CASSQLYGLGNANTGELFF. The CDR3 DNA reads as TGTGCCAGCAGCCAACTTTACGGACTGGGGAACGCGAACACCGGGGAGCTGTTTTTT. The chain couples TRBV7-8 to TRBJ2-2, with D perhaps TRBD2 (5 bases). Trimming pared 5 bases from V and 0 bases from J, leaving 22 bases between. The CDR3 is 19 residues long. Germline CDR1 reads SGHVS; CDR2 reads FQNEAQ.

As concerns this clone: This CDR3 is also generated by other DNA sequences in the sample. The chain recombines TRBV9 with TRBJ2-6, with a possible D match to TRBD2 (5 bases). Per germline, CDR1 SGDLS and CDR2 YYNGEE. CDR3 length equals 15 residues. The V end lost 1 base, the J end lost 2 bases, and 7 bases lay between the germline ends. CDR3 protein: CASSVSGAGANVLTF. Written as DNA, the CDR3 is TGTGCCAGCAGCGTATCCGGGGCTGGGGCCAACGTCCTGACTTTC.

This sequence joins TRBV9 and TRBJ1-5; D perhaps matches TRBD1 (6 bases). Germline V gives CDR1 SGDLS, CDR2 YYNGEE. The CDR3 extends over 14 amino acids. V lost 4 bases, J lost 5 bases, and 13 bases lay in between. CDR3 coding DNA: TGTGCCAGCAGCTCCGGGACACCTTATCAGCCCCAGCATTTT. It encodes CASSSGTPYQPQHF.

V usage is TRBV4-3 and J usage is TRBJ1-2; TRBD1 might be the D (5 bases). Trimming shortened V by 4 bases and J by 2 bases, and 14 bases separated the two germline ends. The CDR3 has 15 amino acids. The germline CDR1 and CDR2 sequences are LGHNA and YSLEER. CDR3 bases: TGCGCCAGCAGCCTTACCGTGGCAGGGAACTATGGCTACACCTTC. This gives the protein CASSLTVAGNYGYTF.

CDR3 sequence: CASSEAREPRGWETQYF. The CDR3 nucleotides read TGTGCCAGCAGTGAAGCGCGAGAGCCTAGGGGATGGGAGACCCAGTACTTC. V and J are TRBV2 and TRBJ2-5, with D maybe TRBD1 (5 bases). The germline gives CDR1 SNHLY, CDR2 FYNNEI. The CDR3 sequence is 17 residues long. V was cut by 0 bases and J by 5 bases, with 19 bases left in between. Using reference TRBV2 and TRBJ2-5 for the parts outside the CDR3, the full variable domain is EPEVTQTPSHQVTQMGQEVILRCVPISNHLYFYWYRQILGQKVEFLVSFYNNEISEKSEIFDDQFSVERPDGSNFTLKIRSTKLEDSAMYFCASSEAREPRGWETQYFGPGTRLLVL.

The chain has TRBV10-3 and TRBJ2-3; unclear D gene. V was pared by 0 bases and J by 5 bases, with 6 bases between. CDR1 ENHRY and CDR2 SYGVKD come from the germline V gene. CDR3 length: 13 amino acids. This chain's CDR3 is CAISESMGDTQYF. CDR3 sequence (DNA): TGTGCCATCAGTGAGTCGATGGGAGATACGCAGTATTTT.

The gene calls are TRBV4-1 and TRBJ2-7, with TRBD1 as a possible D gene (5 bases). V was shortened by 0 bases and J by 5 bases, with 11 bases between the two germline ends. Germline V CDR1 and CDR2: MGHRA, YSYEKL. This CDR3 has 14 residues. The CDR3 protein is CASSQDMVRDEQYF. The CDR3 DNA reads TGCGCCAGCAGCCAAGATATGGTCAGGGACGAGCAGTACTTC.

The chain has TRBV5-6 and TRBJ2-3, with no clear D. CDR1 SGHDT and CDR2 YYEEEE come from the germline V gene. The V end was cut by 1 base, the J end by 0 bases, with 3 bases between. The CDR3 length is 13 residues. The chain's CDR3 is CASSLSSTDTQYF. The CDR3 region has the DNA TGTGCCAGCAGCTTGTCTAGCACAGATACGCAGTATTTT.

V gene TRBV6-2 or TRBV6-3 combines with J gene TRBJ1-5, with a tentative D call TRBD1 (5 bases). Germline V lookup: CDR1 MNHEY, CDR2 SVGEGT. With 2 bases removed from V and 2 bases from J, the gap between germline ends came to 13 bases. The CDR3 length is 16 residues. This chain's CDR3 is CASSYLQEVGNQPQHF. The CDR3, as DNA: TGTGCCAGCAGTTACCTACAGGAGGTTGGCAATCAGCCCCAGCATTTT.

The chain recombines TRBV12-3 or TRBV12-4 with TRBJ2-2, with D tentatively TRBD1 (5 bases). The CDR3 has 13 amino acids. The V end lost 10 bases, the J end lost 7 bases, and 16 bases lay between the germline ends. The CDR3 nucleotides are TGTGCCACCATAACAGGAAGAGGCGGGGAGCTGTTTTTT. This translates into CATITGRGGELFF.

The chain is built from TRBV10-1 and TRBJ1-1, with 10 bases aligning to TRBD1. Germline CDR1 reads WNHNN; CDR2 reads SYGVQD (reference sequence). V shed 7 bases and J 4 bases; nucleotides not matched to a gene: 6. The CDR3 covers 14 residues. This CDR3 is CASILRDRGTEAFF. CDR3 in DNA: TGCGCCAGCATTCTCCGGGACAGGGGCACTGAAGCTTTCTTT.

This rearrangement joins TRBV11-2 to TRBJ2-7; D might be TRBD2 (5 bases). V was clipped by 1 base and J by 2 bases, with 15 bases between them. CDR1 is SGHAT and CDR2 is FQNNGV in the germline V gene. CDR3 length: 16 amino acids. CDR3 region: CASSLASFTSTYEQYF. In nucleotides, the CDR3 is TGTGCCAGCAGCTTAGCGTCTTTCACTAGTACCTACGAGCAGTACTTC.

The CDR3 protein is CASSIQGARAETQYF. CDR3 nucleotides: TGTGCCAGCAGTATACAGGGGGCGCGGGCGGAGACCCAGTACTTC. This chain links TRBV6-5 with TRBJ2-5, with 9 nucleotides matching TRBD1. The CDR3 loop spans 15 amino acids. Trimming removed 5 bases from V and 5 bases from J; junction bases left unmatched: 9. Germline CDR1 and CDR2: MNHEY and SVGAGI.

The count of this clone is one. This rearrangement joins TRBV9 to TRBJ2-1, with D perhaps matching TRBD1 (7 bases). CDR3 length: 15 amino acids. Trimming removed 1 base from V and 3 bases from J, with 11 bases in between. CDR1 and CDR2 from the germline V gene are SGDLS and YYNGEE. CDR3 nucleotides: TGTGCCAGCAGCGTACAGGGGGGATACTACAATGAGCAGTTCTTC. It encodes CASSVQGGYYNEQFF.

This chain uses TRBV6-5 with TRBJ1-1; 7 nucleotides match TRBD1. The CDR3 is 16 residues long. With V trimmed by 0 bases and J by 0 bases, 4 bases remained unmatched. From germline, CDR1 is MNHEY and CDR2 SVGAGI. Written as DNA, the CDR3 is TGTGCCAGCAGTTACTCCAGGGGGGGGATGAACACTGAAGCTTTCTTT. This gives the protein CASSYSRGGMNTEAFF.

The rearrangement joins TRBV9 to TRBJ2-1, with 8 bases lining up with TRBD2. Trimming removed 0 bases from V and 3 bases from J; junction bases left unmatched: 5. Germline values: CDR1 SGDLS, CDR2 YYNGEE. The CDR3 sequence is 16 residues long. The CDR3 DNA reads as TGTGCCAGCAGCGTAGCTGGGCGGGGGGTCTACAATGAGCAGTTCTTC. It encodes CASSVAGRGVYNEQFF.

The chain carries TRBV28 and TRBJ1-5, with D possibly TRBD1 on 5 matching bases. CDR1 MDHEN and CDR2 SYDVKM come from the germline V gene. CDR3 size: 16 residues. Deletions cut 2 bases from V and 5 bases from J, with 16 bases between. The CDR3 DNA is TGTGCCAGCAGTTTAATTGACAGAAGCATTGATCAGCCCCAGCATTTT. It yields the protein CASSLIDRSIDQPQHF.

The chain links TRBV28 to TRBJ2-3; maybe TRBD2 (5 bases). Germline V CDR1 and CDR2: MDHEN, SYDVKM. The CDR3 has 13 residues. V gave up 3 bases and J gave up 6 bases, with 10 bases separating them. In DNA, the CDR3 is TGTGCCAGCAGTTTCTTAGGCGGGGATACGCAGTATTTT. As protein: CASSFLGGDTQYF.

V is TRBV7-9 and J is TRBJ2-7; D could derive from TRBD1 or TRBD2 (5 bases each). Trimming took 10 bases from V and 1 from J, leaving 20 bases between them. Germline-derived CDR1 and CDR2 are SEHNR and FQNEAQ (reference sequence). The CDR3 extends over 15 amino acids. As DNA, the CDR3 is TGTGCCATTGATAGCGAGAGGGGACGGTCCTACGAGCAGTACTTC. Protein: CAIDSERGRSYEQYF. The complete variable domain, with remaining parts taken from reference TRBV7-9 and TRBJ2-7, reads DTGVSQNPRHKITKRGQNVTFRCDPISEHNRLYWYRQTLGQGPEFLTYFQNEAQLEKSRLLSDRFSAERPKGSFSTLEIQRTEQGDSAMYLCAIDSERGRSYEQYFGPGTRLTVT.

The CDR3 nucleotides are TGTGCCAGCAGCACCTTGCTGCCTAGCACAGATACGCAGTATTTT. This sequence encodes CASSTLLPSTDTQYF. The V call is TRBV7-9, the J call TRBJ2-3, with D hard to call. V was cut by 5 bases and J by 0 bases, with 12 bases left in between. The CDR3 has 15 residues. Germline V gene data show CDR1 as SEHNR and CDR2 as FQNEAQ (reference sequence).

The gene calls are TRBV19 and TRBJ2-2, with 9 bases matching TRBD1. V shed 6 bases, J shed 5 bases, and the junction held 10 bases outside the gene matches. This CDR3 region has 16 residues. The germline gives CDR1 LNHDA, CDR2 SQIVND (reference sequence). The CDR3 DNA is TGTGCCAGTAGGGACAGGGGTAATCGCGGGACCGGGGAGCTGTTTTTT. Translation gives CASRDRGNRGTGELFF.

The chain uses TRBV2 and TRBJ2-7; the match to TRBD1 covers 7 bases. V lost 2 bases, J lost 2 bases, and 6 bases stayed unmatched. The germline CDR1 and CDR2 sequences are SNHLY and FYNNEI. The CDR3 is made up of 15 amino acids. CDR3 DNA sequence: TGTGCCAGCAGTGAAAGAGGACAGGCGACCTACGAGCAGTACTTC. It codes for CASSERGQATYEQYF.

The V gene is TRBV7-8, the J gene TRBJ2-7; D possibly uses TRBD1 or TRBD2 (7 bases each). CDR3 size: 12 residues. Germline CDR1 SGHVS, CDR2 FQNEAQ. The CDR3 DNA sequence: TGTGCAGCAGGGGGGGGGAGGCACGAGCAGTACTTC. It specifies CAAGGGRHEQYF. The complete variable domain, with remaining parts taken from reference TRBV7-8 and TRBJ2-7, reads GAGVSQSPRYKVAKRGQDVALRCDPISGHVSLFWYQQALGQGPEFLTYFQNEAQLDKSGLPSDRFFAERPEGSVSTLKIQRTQQEDSAVYLCAAGGGRHEQYFGPGTRLTVT.

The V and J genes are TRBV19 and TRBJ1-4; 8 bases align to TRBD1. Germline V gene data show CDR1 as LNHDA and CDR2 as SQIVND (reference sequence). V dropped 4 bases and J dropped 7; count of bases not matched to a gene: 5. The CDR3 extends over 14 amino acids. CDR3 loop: CASSNRGNGEKLFF. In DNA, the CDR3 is TGTGCCAGTAGTAACAGGGGGAATGGTGAAAAACTGTTTTTT.

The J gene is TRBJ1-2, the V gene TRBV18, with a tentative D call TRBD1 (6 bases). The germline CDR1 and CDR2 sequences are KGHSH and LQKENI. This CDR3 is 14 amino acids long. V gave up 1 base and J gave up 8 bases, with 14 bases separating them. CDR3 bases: TGTGCCAGCTCACCACTTTTACAGGGCGAAGGCTACACCTTC. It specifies CASSPLLQGEGYTF.